This TCR beta chain was sequenced during a study of T cells in Graves' hyperthyroidism and ophthalmopathy (dated 2019 in TCRdb). Context from the whole study: Peripheral blood samples were taken at initial diagnosis, before any treatment was given. Once sampling was done, hyperthyroidism patients were given methimazole at a starting dose of 30 mg daily, whereas ophthalmopathy patients were given high-dose intravenous methylprednisolone. Thyroid tissue and blood T-cell repertoires from several Graves' hyperthyroidism patients were also compared in the study. To identify distinguishing TCR V-J signatures, a discovery cohort of around 100 patients was used, comprising 43 with Graves' ophthalmopathy and about 59 with stable Graves' hyperthyroidism. The paper reports TCR Vbeta CDR3 sequencing of 140 or so peripheral blood samples: 40 to 45 ophthalmopathy, under 80 hyperthyroidism and around 17 progressor patients. The 100 or so discovery patients were randomly split 7:3 into training and test sets. Prospective prediction of ophthalmopathy was tested in an independent validation cohort consisting of about 19 hyperthyroidism patients and more than 15 patients who later progressed to ophthalmopathy. What the research found in general, with its limitations: In validation, the model predicted progression to ophthalmopathy with about 71% sensitivity and 72% to 85% specificity, a median of 6.5 months before onset. Sample size was not statistically predetermined, and investigators were not blinded to group allocation. Most expanded thyroid clonotypes (frequency above 0.001) were also detected in blood, a finding suggesting that blood repertoires may reflect thyroid immune responses. In cross-validation, a model built on a 13 V-J signature told ophthalmopathy apart from stable hyperthyroidism with roughly 87% sensitivity and 81% to 82% specificity, and in testing the same model reached 80%/75%.

Amplification of TCR beta CDR3 regions was carried out from RNA transcripts. The first round of RT-PCR for the TCR CDR3 was performed with the HTBI primer set and the Qiagen OneStep RT-PCR kit. Libraries were constructed in a second round of multiplex PCR, after which size selection and purification were performed. The libraries were sequenced on an Illumina HiSeq2000 using paired-end 100 bp reads. As for the original processing: SOAPnuke was used to process the raw data, with reads discarded if the reads contained adapters or uncalled bases, had a mean Phred below 15, or lacked an exact constant-primer or identifier match. High-quality paired reads were merged with COPE v1.2.5, and unique nucleotide sequences were defined as clonotypes. Clonotypes were aligned to IMGT TRBV, TRBD and TRBJ reference segments using MiTCR v1.1. Analysis was restricted to V-J combinations with a frequency above 0.0001, which covered about 99% of repertoires. A TCS score was defined as the ratio of F50 (clonal expansion) to E x V (chaos), with BLOSUM62-based TCRdist applied between CDR3 peptides within each V-J. Welch's t-statistics and random forest reduced fewer than 600 V-J features to 10 to 15, which were used in a naive Bayes classifier (R e1071). The public reads were reprocessed in TCRdb via fastp at Q25 and MiXCR, keeping in-frame beta chains. Records with the same CDR3 protein are collapsed into one entry carrying the most frequent genes and DNA. The V and J calls and clone size are TCRdb's, not the authors'. Counted in this sample were hundreds of thousands of distinct CDR3 sequences; 20% of them appeared once. The leading ten clones occupy under 35% of the sample.

This clonotype turned up a few times. Its binding antigen is unknown. No per-base quality is available; no much larger clone lies one base away. Ophthalmopathy patients had moderately to severely active disease, Clinical Activity Score of at least 3, NOSPECS grade of at least 4, and duration under 3 months. The study excluded patients with uncontrolled infections, other autoimmune diseases, pregnancy or lactation. Clinical symptoms, serum thyroxine and TRAb, thyroid ultrasound, and orbital computed tomography formed the basis for the diagnoses. Ficoll-Paque density gradient centrifugation was used to isolate PBMCs from 10 ml of fresh peripheral blood. Trizol reagent was used to extract total RNA, and RNA quality was then checked on an Agilent 2100 Bioanalyzer. Clipping removes 7 bases from V and 3 bases from J, with 2 as the unmatched junction base count. The germline V gene (reference sequence) provides CDR1 DFQATT and CDR2 SNEGSKA. The CDR3 goes from the cysteine to the phenylalanine over 12 residues. The read is trimmed to its CDR3 DNA, 36 bases read in frame from base 1.

This clonotype was obtained from a man aged 25 to 40 with Graves' ophthalmopathy. Sequenced input: blood. The sequence joins TRBV20-1 to TRBJ2-3, with 9 junctional bases fitting TRBD2. The CDR3 amino acid sequence is: CSDLAGTDTQYF. In nucleotide form, the sequence is TGCAGTGACCTAGCGGGGACAGATACGCAGTATTTT.